This TCR beta chain was captured in a study of T-cell reconstitution after alpha-beta-depleted transplantation in children. Per the germline V gene, CDR1 is SGHRS and CDR2 is YFSETQ. The V segment lost 1 base and the J segment 5 bases; nucleotides outside the gene matches: 7. CDR3 length: 15 residues. During its preparation, the TCRbeta library received unique molecular identifiers. TCRdb redid the calling of the PCR reads with MiXCR, one entry per CDR3 protein. Of 400,000 to 500,000 distinct CDR3 sequences listed, approximately 11% are singletons. The clonotype comes from a human donor who donated a stem cell graft to a child with acute myeloid leukemia. J is TRBJ2-7 and V is TRBV5-1, with 9 bases identical to TRBD1. The sample was PBMCs from the stem cell graft donor, taken from the stem cell graft. The CDR3 spells CASSLRGQGSHEQYF. The CDR3 DNA reads TGCGCCAGCAGCTTGCGTGGACAGGGGTCCCACGAGCAGTACTTC.